This T cell receptor beta chain comes out of a study of cytomegalovirus exposure and HLA in healthy donors. Study-level background: Among about 179 million T cells, an earlier analysis found approximately 110 million unique TCR beta sequences. Study-level findings and limits: The study carried out a later analysis of TCR beta sequences. It associated approximately 15,000 of them with specific HLA alleles at a false discovery rate of 0.05. Accurate predictions that matched the HLA-A and HLA-B alleles of most subjects were reportedly made from TCR beta sequences. Association of a missense DCLRE1C variant with TCR beta V- and J-gene trimming was reported in a later analysis.

A multiplex PCR was run with 60 Vbeta primers and 13 Jbeta primers. Clones were read by immunoSEQ multiplex PCR, and TCRdb kept only the in-frame ones, dropping some. The sample has 110,000 or so clones; over 65% are singletons. For this clone: The target antigen is unknown.

The TCR comes from a woman in her forties or fifties in good health and CMV-seropositive. The sample was PBMCs.

The CDR3 loop reads CASSLGQGALRYEQYF. The CDR3 DNA is TGTGCCAGCAGCTTGGGGCAGGGGGCATTGCGCTACGAGCAGTACTTC. J is TRBJ2-7 and V is TRBV5-6; 8 bases match TRBD1. Trimming at V came to 0 bases and at J to 3 bases, leaving 8 bases not matched to a gene. The CDR3 sequence is 16 residues long. Looked up from germline, CDR1 is SGHDT and CDR2 is YYEEEE.